The TCR beta chain described here comes from a study of blood T cell repertoires in COVID-19. Turning to the study itself: Nucleic acid was either cDNA or gDNA, and it came from T cells, B-cell-depleted T cells, or PBMCs.

With V trimmed by 4 bases and J by 8 bases, 12 bases remained unmatched. Germline CDR1 and CDR2: SGHVS and FQNEAQ. The CDR3 runs to 17 residues. Profiled with immunoSEQ multiplex PCR; TCRdb holds only in-frame clones, not every one. The sample shows 100,000 or so clones, 85% to 95% of them seen only once. The sequence came from a woman between 50 and 59 years old in a cohort sampled during active COVID-19. This chain links TRBV7-8 with TRBJ1-6; 9 bases align to TRBD1. Material: peripheral blood. The CDR3 DNA sequence: TGTGCCAGCAGCTCCCATAGAAGCGGGACAGGGTATTCACCCCTCCACTTT. It codes for CASSSHRSGTGYSPLHF.